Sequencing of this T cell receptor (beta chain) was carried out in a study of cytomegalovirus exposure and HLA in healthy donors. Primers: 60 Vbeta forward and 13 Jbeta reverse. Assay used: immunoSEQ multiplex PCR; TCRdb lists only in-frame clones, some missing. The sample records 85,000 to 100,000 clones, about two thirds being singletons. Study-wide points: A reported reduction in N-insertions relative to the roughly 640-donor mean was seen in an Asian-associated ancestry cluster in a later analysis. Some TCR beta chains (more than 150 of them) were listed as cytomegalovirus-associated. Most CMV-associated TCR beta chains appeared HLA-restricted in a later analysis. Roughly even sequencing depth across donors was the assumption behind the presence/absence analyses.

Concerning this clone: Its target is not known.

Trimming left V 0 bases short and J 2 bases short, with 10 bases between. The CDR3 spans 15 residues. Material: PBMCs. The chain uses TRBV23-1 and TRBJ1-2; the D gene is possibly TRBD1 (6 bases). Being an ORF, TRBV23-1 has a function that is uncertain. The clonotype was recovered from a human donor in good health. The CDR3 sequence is CASSQSEDSNYGYTF. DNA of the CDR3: TGCGCCAGCAGTCAATCCGAGGACAGCAACTATGGCTACACCTTC.